Each of the 16 T cell receptor beta chains below was sequenced from the same sample in a study of blood T cells in healthy people across ages. Primers used in a second PCR of roughly 7 to 12 cycles were a sample-barcoded 5' primer and a J-beta primer mix. TCRdb re-analysed the 5' RACE reads in MiXCR, keeping a single row per CDR3 protein. This table holds fewer than 750,000 distinct CDR3 sequences, 47% found once. Sequencing was performed on blood. The receptors stem from an elderly man in good health.

The chain recombines TRBV7-2 with TRBJ2-1, with 7 positions matching TRBD1. The V segment lost 5 bases and the J segment 6 bases; nucleotides outside the gene matches: 7. This CDR3 has 14 residues. The V gene's germline CDR1 is SGHTA and CDR2 FQGNSA. CDR3 in amino acids: CASSAIQGSNEQFF. Here the CDR3 DNA reads TGTGCCAGCAGCGCGATACAGGGGAGCAATGAGCAGTTCTTC.

The chain carries TRBV2 and TRBJ1-5; the D gene is possibly TRBD1 (5 bases). The CDR3 extends over 14 amino acids. Germline V gene data show CDR1 as SNHLY and CDR2 as FYNNEI. Trimming took off 5 bases at V and 6 bases at J, with 14 bases between the two ends. The CDR3 DNA reads TGTGCCAGCAGTATCCCGGGGACGGGTCAGCCCCAGCATTTT. Protein sequence: CASSIPGTGQPQHF.

The chain uses TRBV7-9 and TRBJ2-5; D remains unclear. Germline assignment: CDR1 SEHNR and CDR2 FQNEAQ (reference sequence). V was shortened by 0 bases and J by 5 bases, with 4 bases between the two germline ends. CDR3 length equals 12 residues. CDR3 in DNA: TGTGCCAGCAGCTTAGCGCCCGAGACCCAGTACTTC. Protein: CASSLAPETQYF.

In DNA, the CDR3 is TGTGCCAGCAGCTTAGCGTCACGTACTAGCGGGTACCAAGAGACCCAGTACTTC. Protein: CASSLASRTSGYQETQYF. The chain has TRBV7-9 and TRBJ2-5; 9 nucleotides align to TRBD2. This CDR3 spans 18 amino acids. Germline lookup yields CDR1 SEHNR and CDR2 FQNEAQ (reference sequence). Trimming removed 0 bases from V and 0 bases from J; junction bases left unmatched: 8.

This clonotype was counted only a few times. CDR3: CASSFRMGSHEQYF. CDR3 bases: TGTGCCAGCAGTTTCCGCATGGGGAGCCACGAGCAGTACTTC. The chain has TRBV12-3 or TRBV12-4 and TRBJ2-7, with D possibly being TRBD2 (5 bases). This CDR3 has 14 amino acids. Trimming took off 3 bases at V and 5 bases at J, with 14 bases between the two ends.

This clonotype was seen only a few times. This chain joins TRBV11-1 and TRBJ2-1, with TRBD1 matching 7 bases. Per the germline V gene, CDR1 is SGHAT and CDR2 is FQDESV (reference sequence). V lost 1 base, J lost 9 bases, and 3 bases stayed unmatched. This CDR3 region has 13 residues. CDR3 loop: CASSLGYRGEQFF. The DNA of the CDR3 is TGTGCCAGCAGCTTAGGGTACAGGGGTGAGCAGTTCTTC.

The V and J genes are TRBV2 and TRBJ2-1; TRBD2 is a possible D gene (6 bases). The CDR3 contains 15 residues. The germline gives CDR1 SNHLY, CDR2 FYNNEI. V gave up 3 bases and J gave up 1 base, with 10 bases separating them. CDR3 loop: CASSDSGASYNEQFF. The DNA for the CDR3 is TGTGCCAGCAGTGACTCGGGAGCGTCCTACAATGAGCAGTTCTTC.

The J gene is TRBJ2-1, the V gene TRBV7-3; D may be TRBD2 (6 bases). Trimming cost V 1 base and J 6 bases, with 16 bases left between them. The CDR3 totals 16 residues. Germline V gene data show CDR1 as SGHTA and CDR2 as FQGTGA. CDR3 residues: CASSLMGTGVGNEQFF. CDR3 coding DNA: TGTGCCAGCAGCTTAATGGGGACGGGAGTCGGCAATGAGCAGTTCTTC.

The rearrangement links TRBV29-1 to TRBJ1-1; 7 bases line up with TRBD1. Germline trimming cut 4 bases from V and 5 bases from J; bases unmatched to any gene: 7. Germline CDR1 reads SQVTM; CDR2 reads ANQGSEA. The CDR3 length is 13 residues. The CDR3 nucleotides read TGCAGCGTTGCTGAGCAGGGGGGAACTGAAGCTTTCTTT. Amino acid sequence: CSVAEQGGTEAFF.

Many counts were recorded for this clonotype. The chain links TRBV7-9 to TRBJ2-1, with 11 bases that match TRBD1. CDR3 length: 16 amino acids. Germline V gives CDR1 SEHNR, CDR2 FQNEAQ (reference sequence). The V segment lost 5 bases and the J segment 6 bases; nucleotides outside the gene matches: 9. The CDR3 reads CASSVPGQGVPNEQFF. The CDR3 DNA reads as TGTGCCAGCAGCGTACCGGGACAGGGGGTGCCCAATGAGCAGTTCTTC.

This clonotype was counted a few times. The chain carries TRBV7-9 and TRBJ2-5; TRBD2 agrees at 7 bases. V lost 5 bases and J lost 3; bases outside the gene matches: 9. The CDR3 is made up of 15 amino acids. Germline V gene lookup returns CDR1 SEHNR and CDR2 FQNEAQ (reference sequence). Here the CDR3 reads CASSRQLASEETQYF. The CDR3 bases are TGTGCCAGCAGCAGGCAACTAGCGAGCGAAGAGACCCAGTACTTC.

V is TRBV5-1 and J is TRBJ2-1; D could derive from TRBD1 or TRBD2 (5 bases each). The J call may be in error: the DNA end matches TRBJ2-7 better. CDR1 and CDR2 from the germline V gene are SGHRS and YFSETQ. The CDR3 runs to 17 residues. The CDR3 reads CASSSGRDLFSYNEQYF. In DNA form, the CDR3 reads TGCGCCAGCAGCTCCGGCCGGGACCTTTTCTCCTACAATGAGCAGTACTTC.

The chain recombines TRBV5-1 with TRBJ2-3; D perhaps matches TRBD2 (7 bases). Looked up from germline, CDR1 is SGHRS and CDR2 is YFSETQ. The CDR3 runs to 16 residues. V gave up 5 bases and J gave up 5 bases, with 21 bases separating them. The CDR3 DNA reads as TGCGCCAGCAGACTGGTCGCGGGGGCCCCCGGAGATACGCAGTATTTT. It translates to CASRLVAGAPGDTQYF.

This clonotype was seen only a few times. The chain couples TRBV6-5 to TRBJ2-1; 11 positions match TRBD1. In germline, CDR1 is MNHEY, CDR2 SVGAGI. The length of the CDR3 is 16 residues. Germline trimming cut 1 base from V and 9 bases from J; bases unmatched to any gene: 8. The CDR3 here is CASSYYRDRGGSEQFF. CDR3 sequence (DNA): TGTGCCAGCAGTTACTACCGGGACAGGGGGGGGAGTGAGCAGTTCTTC.

This clonotype was detected a few times. The chain is built from TRBV7-9 and TRBJ2-7; 10 bases align to TRBD1. The V segment lost 5 bases and the J segment 1 base; nucleotides outside the gene matches: 2. The CDR3 has 14 amino acids. Germline-derived CDR1 and CDR2 are SEHNR and FQNEAQ (reference sequence). The CDR3 DNA reads as TGTGCCAGCAGCATGGGACAGGGGTCCTACGAGCAGTACTTC. Translated, it gives CASSMGQGSYEQYF. Full variable domain (outside the CDR3, taken from reference TRBV7-9 and TRBJ2-7): DTGVSQNPRHKITKRGQNVTFRCDPISEHNRLYWYRQTLGQGPEFLTYFQNEAQLEKSRLLSDRFSAERPKGSFSTLEIQRTEQGDSAMYLCASSMGQGSYEQYFGPGTRLTVT.

In the case of this clonotype: Given a much more abundant clone one base away, this may be a read error. The rearrangement uses TRBV6-6 and TRBJ2-1, with a possible D match to TRBD1 (6 bases). Between the trimmed V and J ends, which lost 5 bases and 5 bases, there was a span of 16 bases. Germline lookup yields CDR1 MNHNY and CDR2 SVGAGI (reference sequence). This CDR3 has 15 amino acids. The DNA of the CDR3 is TGTGCCAGCAGTCGGGGAGACAGGATCCACAATGAGCAGTTCTTC. This gives the protein CASSRGDRIHNEQFF.